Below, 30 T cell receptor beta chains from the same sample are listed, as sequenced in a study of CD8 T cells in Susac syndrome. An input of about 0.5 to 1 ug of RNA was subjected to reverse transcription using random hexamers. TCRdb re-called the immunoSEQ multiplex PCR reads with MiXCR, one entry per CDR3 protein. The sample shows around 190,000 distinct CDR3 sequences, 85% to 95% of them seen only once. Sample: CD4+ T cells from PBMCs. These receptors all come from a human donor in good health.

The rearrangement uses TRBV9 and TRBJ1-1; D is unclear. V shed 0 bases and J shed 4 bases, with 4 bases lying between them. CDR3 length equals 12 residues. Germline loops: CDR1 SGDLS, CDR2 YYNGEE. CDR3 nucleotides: TGTGCCAGCAGCGTAGTAAGCACTGAAGCTTTCTTT. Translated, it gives CASSVVSTEAFF.

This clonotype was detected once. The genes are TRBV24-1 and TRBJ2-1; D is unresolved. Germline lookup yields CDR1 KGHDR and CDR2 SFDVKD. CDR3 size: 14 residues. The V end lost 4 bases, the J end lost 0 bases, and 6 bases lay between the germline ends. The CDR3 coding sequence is TGTGCCACCAGTGACGGGTCCTCCTACAATGAGCAGTTCTTC. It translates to CATSDGSSYNEQFF.

The CDR3 loop is CASRRAVARDAFF. CDR3 DNA: TGTGCCAGCAGGCGGGCGGTAGCGCGGGATGCTTTCTTT. The V and J genes are TRBV6-6 and TRBJ1-1; D not resolved. Germline CDR1 and CDR2: MNHNY and SVGAGI (reference sequence). This CDR3 has 13 residues. Trimming pared 6 bases from V and 11 bases from J, leaving 19 bases between.

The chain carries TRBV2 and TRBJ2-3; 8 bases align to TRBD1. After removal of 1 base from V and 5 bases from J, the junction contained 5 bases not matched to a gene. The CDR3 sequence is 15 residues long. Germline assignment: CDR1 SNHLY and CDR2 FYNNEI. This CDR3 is CASSEGTGFGDTQYF. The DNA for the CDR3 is TGTGCCAGCAGTGAAGGGACAGGGTTTGGAGATACGCAGTATTTT.

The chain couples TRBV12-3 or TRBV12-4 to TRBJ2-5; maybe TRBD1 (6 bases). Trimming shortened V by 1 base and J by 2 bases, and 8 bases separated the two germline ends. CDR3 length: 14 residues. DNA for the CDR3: TGTGCCAGCAGTTTAGACAGGGATCAAGAGACCCAGTACTTC. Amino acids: CASSLDRDQETQYF.

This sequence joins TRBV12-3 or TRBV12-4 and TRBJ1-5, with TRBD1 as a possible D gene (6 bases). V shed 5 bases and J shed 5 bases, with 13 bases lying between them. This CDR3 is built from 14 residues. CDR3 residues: CASSVDRSHQPQHF. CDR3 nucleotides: TGTGCCAGCAGTGTTGACAGGTCACATCAGCCCCAGCATTTT.

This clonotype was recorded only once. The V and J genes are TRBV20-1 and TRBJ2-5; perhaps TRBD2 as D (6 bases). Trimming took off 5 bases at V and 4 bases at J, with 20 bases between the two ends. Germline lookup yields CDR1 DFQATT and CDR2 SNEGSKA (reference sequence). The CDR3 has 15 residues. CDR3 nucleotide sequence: TGCAGTGCTGGCCCGGGACTGCCGGCCCGAGAGACCCAGTACTTC. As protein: CSAGPGLPARETQYF.

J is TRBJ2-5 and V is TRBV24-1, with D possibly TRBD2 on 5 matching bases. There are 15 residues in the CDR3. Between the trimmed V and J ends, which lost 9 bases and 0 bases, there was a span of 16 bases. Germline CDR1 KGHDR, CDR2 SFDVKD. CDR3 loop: CATGFERTYQETQYF. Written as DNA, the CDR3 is TGTGCCACCGGGTTCGAGCGGACGTACCAAGAGACCCAGTACTTC.

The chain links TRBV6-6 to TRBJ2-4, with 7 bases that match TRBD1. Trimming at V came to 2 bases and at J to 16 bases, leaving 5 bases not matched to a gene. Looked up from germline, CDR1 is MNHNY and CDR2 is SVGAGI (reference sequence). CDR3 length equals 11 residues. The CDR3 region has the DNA TGTGCCAGCAGTTACCGGGACAGACCCTACTTC. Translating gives CASSYRDRPYF.

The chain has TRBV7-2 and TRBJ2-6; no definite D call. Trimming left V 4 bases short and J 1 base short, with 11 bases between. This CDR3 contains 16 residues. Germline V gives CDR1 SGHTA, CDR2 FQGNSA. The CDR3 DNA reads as TGTGCCAGCAGCTCCACACGAGGATCTGGGGCCAACGTCCTGACTTTC. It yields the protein CASSSTRGSGANVLTF.

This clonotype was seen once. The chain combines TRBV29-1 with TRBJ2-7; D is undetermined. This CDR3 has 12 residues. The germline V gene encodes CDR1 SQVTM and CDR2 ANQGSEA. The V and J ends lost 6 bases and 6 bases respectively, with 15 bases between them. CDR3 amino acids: CSVRLGSGEQYF. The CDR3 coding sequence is TGCAGCGTCAGGTTAGGGTCTGGCGAGCAGTACTTC.

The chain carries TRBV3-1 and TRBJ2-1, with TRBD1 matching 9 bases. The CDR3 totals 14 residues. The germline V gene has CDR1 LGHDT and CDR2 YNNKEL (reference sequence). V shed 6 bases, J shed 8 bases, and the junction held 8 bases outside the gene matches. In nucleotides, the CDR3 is TGTGCCAGCAGATACAGGGGGCTTGACGATGAGCAGTTCTTC. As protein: CASRYRGLDDEQFF.

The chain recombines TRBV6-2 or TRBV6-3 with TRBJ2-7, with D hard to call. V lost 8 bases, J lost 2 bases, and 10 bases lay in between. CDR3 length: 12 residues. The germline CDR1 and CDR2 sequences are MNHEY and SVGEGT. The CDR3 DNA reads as TGTGCCAGCGGCAAGAACCCCTACGAGCAGTACGTC. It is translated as CASGKNPYEQYV.

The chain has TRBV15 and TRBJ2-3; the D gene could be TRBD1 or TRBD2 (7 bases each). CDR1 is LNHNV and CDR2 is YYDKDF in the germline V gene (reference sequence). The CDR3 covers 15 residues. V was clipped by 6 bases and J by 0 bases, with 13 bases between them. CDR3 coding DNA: TGTGCCACCAGACCAGGGGGGGCTAGCACAGATACGCAGTATTTT. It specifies CATRPGGASTDTQYF.

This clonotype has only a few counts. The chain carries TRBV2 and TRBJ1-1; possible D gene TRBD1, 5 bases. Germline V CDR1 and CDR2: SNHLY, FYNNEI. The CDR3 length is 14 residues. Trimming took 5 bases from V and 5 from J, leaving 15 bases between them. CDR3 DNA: TGTGCCAGCAGTTCCCAGGGTTCGGGAACTGAAGCTTTCTTT. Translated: CASSSQGSGTEAFF.

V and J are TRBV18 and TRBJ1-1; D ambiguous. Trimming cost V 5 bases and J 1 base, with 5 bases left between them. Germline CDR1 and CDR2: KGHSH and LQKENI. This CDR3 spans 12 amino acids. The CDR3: CASSERNTEAFF. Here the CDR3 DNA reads TGTGCCAGCTCAGAGCGGAACACTGAAGCTTTCTTT.

CDR3 DNA sequence: TGTGCCAGCAGCTCAGCGGGGGGCCTCTACGAGCAGTACTTC. Protein sequence: CASSSAGGLYEQYF. The genes are TRBV6-2 or TRBV6-3 and TRBJ2-7; 9 bases agree with TRBD2. The CDR3 spans 14 residues. Germline CDR1 is MNHEY and CDR2 is SVGEGT. Trimming cost V 6 bases and J 3 bases; bases outside gene matches: 6.

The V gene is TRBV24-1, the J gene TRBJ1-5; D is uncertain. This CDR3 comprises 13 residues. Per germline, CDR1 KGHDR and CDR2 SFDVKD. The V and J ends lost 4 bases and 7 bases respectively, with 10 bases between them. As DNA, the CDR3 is TGTGCCACCAGTGACCTGAGTTGGCAGCCCCAGCATTTT. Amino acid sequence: CATSDLSWQPQHF.

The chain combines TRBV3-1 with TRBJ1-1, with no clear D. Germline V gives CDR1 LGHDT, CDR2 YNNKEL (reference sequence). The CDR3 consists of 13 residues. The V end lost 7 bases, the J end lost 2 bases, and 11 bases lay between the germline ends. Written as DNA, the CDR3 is TGTGCCAGCACGGCAGCATCCAACACTGAAGCTTTCTTT. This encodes CASTAASNTEAFF.

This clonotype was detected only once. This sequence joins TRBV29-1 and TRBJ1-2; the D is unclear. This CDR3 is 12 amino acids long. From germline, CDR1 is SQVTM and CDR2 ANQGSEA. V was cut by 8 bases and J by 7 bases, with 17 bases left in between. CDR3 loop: CSLGHGSGGYTF. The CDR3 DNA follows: TGCAGCCTTGGCCACGGTTCAGGTGGCTACACCTTC.

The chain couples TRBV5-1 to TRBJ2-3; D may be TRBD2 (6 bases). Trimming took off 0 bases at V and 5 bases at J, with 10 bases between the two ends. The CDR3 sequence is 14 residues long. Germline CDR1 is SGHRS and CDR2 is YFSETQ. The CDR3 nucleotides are TGCGCCAGCAGCTTGGAGCAAGCGGGAGATACGCAGTATTTT. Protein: CASSLEQAGDTQYF.

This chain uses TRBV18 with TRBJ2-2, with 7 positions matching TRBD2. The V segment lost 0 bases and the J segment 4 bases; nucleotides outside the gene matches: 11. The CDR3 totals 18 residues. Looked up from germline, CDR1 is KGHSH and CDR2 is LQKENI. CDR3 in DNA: TGTGCCAGCTCACCACCGAATAGCGGGTTCGCCCCCACCGGGGAGCTGTTTTTT. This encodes CASSPPNSGFAPTGELFF.

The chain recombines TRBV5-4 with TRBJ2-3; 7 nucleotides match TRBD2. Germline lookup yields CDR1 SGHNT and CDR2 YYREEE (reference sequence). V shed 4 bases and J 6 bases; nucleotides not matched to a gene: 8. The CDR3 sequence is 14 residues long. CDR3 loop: CASSQRLAGDTQYF. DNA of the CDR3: TGTGCCAGCAGCCAGCGACTAGCCGGGGATACGCAGTATTTT.

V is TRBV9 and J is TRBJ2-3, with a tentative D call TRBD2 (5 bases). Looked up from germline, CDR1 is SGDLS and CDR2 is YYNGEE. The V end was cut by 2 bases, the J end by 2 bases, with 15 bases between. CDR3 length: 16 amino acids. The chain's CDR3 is CASSVARAGFTDTQYF. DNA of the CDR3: TGTGCCAGCAGCGTGGCGCGGGCGGGCTTCACAGATACGCAGTATTTT.

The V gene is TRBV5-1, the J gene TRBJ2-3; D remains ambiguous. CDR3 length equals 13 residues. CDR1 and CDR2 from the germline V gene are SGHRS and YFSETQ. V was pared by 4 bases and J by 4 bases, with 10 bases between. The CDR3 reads CASSPTPADTQYF. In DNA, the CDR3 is TGCGCCAGCAGCCCTACTCCCGCAGATACGCAGTATTTT.

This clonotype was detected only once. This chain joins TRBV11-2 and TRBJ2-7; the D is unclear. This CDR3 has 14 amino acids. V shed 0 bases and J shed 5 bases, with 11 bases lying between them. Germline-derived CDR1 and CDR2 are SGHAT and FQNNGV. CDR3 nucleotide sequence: TGTGCCAGCAGCTTAGATCTGAGGATCCACGAGCAGTACGTC. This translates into CASSLDLRIHEQYV.

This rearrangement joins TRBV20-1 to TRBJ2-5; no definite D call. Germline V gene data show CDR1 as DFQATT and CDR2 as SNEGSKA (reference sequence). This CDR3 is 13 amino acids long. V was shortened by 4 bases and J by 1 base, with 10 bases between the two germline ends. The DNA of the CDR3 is TGCAGTGCTACTTCAGGTTTCCAAGAGACCCAGTACTTC. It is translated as CSATSGFQETQYF.

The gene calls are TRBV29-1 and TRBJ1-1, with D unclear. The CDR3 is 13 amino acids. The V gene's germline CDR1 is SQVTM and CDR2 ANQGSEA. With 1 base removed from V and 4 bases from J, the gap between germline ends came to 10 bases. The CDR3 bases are TGCAGCGTTGAAGGGGCGGTAAGCACTGAAGCTTTCTTT. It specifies CSVEGAVSTEAFF.

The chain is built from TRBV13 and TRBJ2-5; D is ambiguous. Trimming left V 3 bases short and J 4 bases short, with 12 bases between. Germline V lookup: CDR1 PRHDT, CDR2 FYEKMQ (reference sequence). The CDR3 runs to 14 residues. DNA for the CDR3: TGTGCCAGCAGCTTCCCCGTCGAGGCAGAGACCCAGTACTTC. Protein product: CASSFPVEAETQYF. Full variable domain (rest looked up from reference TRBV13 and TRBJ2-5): AAGVIQSPRHLIKEKRETATLKCYPIPRHDTVYWYQQGPGQDPQFLISFYEKMQSDKGSIPDRFSAQQFSDYHSELNMSSLELGDSALYFCASSFPVEAETQYFGPGTRLLVL.

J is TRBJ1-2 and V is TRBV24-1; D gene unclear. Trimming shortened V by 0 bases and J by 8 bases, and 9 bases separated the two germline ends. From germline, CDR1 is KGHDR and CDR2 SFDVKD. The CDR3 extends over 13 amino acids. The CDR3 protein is CATSDLIYDGYTF. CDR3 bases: TGTGCCACCAGTGATTTGATCTATGACGGCTACACCTTC.